The 11 T cell receptor beta chains reported below all come from one sample, sequenced in a study of T cell responses to AZD1222 COVID-19 vaccine (dated by TCRdb to about 2021). The meaning of the sample's time point label: baseline before first vaccination. Libraries were made using the immunoSEQ multiplex PCR assay. Entries here come from immuneACCESS through TCRdb and include only in-frame sequences with V and J called. Some clones fail to appear in such tables; in the studies checked, an unresolved V gene covers under half of the shortfall, and the cause of the remainder is unknown. Recorded for this sample are 80,000 or so clones; around four fifths of them occurred a single time. The top ten constitute about 3% of the sample. Sequenced material: peripheral blood, taken on day 0 of AZD1222 vaccination. The receptors originated from an adult in good health.

The rearrangement links TRBV7-3 to TRBJ2-3; possibly TRBD1 for D (6 bases). The CDR3 has 14 residues. CDR1 is SGHTA, CDR2 FQGTGA, per germline. V lost 5 bases to trimming and J lost 4 bases, with 13 bases between them. CDR3 loop: CASSLGQSADTQYF. The CDR3 bases are TGTGCCAGCAGCCTTGGACAGAGCGCAGATACGCAGTATTTT.

This chain's CDR3 is CASTAGGSQETQYF. In nucleotides, the CDR3 is TGTGCCAGCACGGCGGGGGGGAGCCAAGAGACCCAGTACTTC. This chain uses TRBV2 with TRBJ2-5, with 9 bases that match TRBD2. CDR3 length: 14 amino acids. Germline assignment: CDR1 SNHLY and CDR2 FYNNEI. V was pared by 7 bases and J by 1 base, with 4 bases of the junction left unmatched.

The J gene is TRBJ1-4, the V gene TRBV7-9, with no clear D. CDR3 size: 14 residues. In germline, CDR1 is SEHNR, CDR2 FQNEAQ (reference sequence). V lost 8 bases and J lost 5, with 15 bases in between. In DNA form, the CDR3 reads TGTGCCAGCGCCGTGGGCGGCGGCAATGAAAAACTGTTTTTT. As protein: CASAVGGGNEKLFF.

The chain is built from TRBV5-4 and TRBJ2-5, with 10 bases fitting TRBD2. The CDR3 length is 15 residues. The germline gives CDR1 SGHNT, CDR2 YYREEE (reference sequence). The junction had 8 bases not matched to a gene; V was cut back by 4 bases and J by 5 bases. CDR3 amino acids: CASSLGAAGGETQYF. CDR3 bases: TGTGCCAGCAGCCTAGGGGCAGCGGGAGGGGAGACCCAGTACTTC.

This rearrangement joins TRBV6-5 to TRBJ2-1; D gene uncertain. This CDR3 has 15 residues. Trimming removed 0 bases at V and 2 bases at J, with 8 bases between. CDR1 MNHEY and CDR2 SVGAGI come from the germline V gene. CDR3 loop: CASSYSHKAYNEQFF. CDR3 sequence (DNA): TGTGCCAGCAGTTACTCCCACAAGGCCTACAATGAGCAGTTCTTC.

V is TRBV4-3 and J is TRBJ1-2; 7 bases are a match to TRBD1. Germline V gene lookup returns CDR1 LGHNA and CDR2 YSLEER. V dropped 1 base and J dropped 0; count of bases not matched to a gene: 8. The CDR3 runs to 17 residues. The CDR3, as DNA: TGCGCCAGCAGCCAAGGGAGGGGGCCCTTAACTAACTATGGCTACACCTTC. Its protein is CASSQGRGPLTNYGYTF.

This chain links TRBV29-1 with TRBJ2-2; a weak D match, TRBD1 (6 bases). This CDR3 has 12 residues. Trimming cost V 6 bases and J 6 bases, with 11 bases left between them. Germline CDR1 is SQVTM and CDR2 is ANQGSEA. Here the CDR3 DNA reads TGCAGCGTCACACAGGGCCCCGGGGAGCTGTTTTTT. This codes for CSVTQGPGELFF.

This sequence joins TRBV7-9 and TRBJ2-1, with 10 nucleotides matching TRBD2. The CDR3 consists of 14 residues. Germline V gene lookup returns CDR1 SEHNR and CDR2 FQNEAQ (reference sequence). V shed 3 bases, J shed 5 bases, and the junction held 1 base outside the gene matches. CDR3 nucleotide sequence: TGTGCCAGCAGCTTCGGGACTAGCGACAATGAGCAGTTCTTC. This translates into CASSFGTSDNEQFF.

The chain uses TRBV4-3 and TRBJ1-1; D is ambiguous. Germline loops: CDR1 LGHNA, CDR2 YSLEER. V gave up 0 bases and J gave up 5 bases, with 10 bases separating them. The CDR3 runs 14 residues. CDR3 bases: TGCGCCAGCAGCCAAGAAGATGACGGGACTGAAGCTTTCTTT. Amino acid sequence: CASSQEDDGTEAFF.

This chain joins TRBV21-1 and TRBJ2-7; the listed D gene, TRBD2, was not tested against the DNA. TRBV21-1 represents a pseudogene. The CDR3 is 11 amino acids. The CDR3 is CASTPPYEQYF. The CDR3 nucleotides are TGTGCCAGCACCCCCCCTTACGAGCAGTACTTC.

Worth noting for this clone: Other DNA sequences of this sample code for an identical CDR3. The V gene is TRBV12-5, the J gene TRBJ2-5; D is unclear. The CDR3 runs 12 residues. Germline V gene data show CDR1 as LGHNT and CDR2 as FRNRAP. V was cut by 1 base and J by 4 bases, with 4 bases left in between. For the CDR3, the DNA is TGTGCTAGTGGTTTGGAGGGAGAGACCCAGTACTTC. Its translation: CASGLEGETQYF.